The table lists the clone carrying this T cell receptor (beta chain) with a few counts. The antigen is not known. As every portion of the isolated RNA was reverse transcribed, the sequencing read expressed TCRB transcripts. Sequencing used immunoSEQ multiplex PCR; TCRdb keeps in-frame clones, though not all of them. The table includes approximately 250,000 clones, about 9.3% detected once. The data were taken from a study of beta chain features in type 1 diabetes. Looking at the study overall: Comparable age, gender and cell yields were observed in patients relative to healthy donors.

Study-wide points: Healthy donors had naive, central memory and Treg TCRB repertoires that appeared less similar than those seen among patients. Short templates might get an advantage during PCR, and this would be equal in patients and controls. Individuals with type 1 diabetes displayed fewer insertions and more deletions at VDJ junctions.

Sequenced sample: naive CD4+ T cells from blood. This clonotype was sampled from a woman between 18 and 29 years old in good health.

In nucleotides, the CDR3 is TGTGCCAGTAGTATAGTCGTAGGGGCGCAGGATGGCTACACCTTC. It yields the protein CASSIVVGAQDGYTF. The J gene is TRBJ1-2, the V gene TRBV19; possibly TRBD1 for D (5 bases). The germline V gene has CDR1 LNHDA and CDR2 SQIVND (reference sequence). The V end lost 1 base, the J end lost 6 bases, and 15 bases lay between the germline ends. This CDR3 is 15 amino acids long.